The present T cell receptor beta chain was sequenced within a study of PD-L1 blockade in urothelial cancer. Study overall: It was at 3 weeks (second dose) and 6 weeks after treatment start that blood was analyzed.

The sample's time point: pretreatment peripheral blood. Clones were read by immunoSEQ multiplex PCR, and TCRdb kept only the in-frame ones, dropping some. This table has roughly 52,000 clones, less than 85% appearing once. Points from the study as a whole: When measured at 3 weeks, tumor-associated blood clones expanded more in durable-benefit patients.

This clone appeared many times. The target antigen is unknown. V was cut by 6 bases and J by 0 bases, with 14 bases left in between. This CDR3 has 15 residues. Germline loops: CDR1 SNHLY, CDR2 FYNNEI. The receptor comes from an older man with urothelial cancer. Sequences were derived from PBMCs, sampled around atezolizumab (anti-PD-L1) treatment. The rearrangement joins TRBV2 to TRBJ1-1; D uncertain. The CDR3 region has the DNA TGTGCCAGCAGCTATCAGACCGGGGTGAACACTGAAGCTTTCTTT. Protein product: CASSYQTGVNTEAFF. Filled out from reference TRBV2 and TRBJ1-1, the complete variable domain reads EPEVTQTPSHQVTQMGQEVILRCVPISNHLYFYWYRQILGQKVEFLVSFYNNEISEKSEIFDDQFSVERPDGSNFTLKIRSTKLEDSAMYFCASSYQTGVNTEAFFGQGTRLTVV.